This TCR beta chain derives from a study of blood T cell repertoires in COVID-19 (dated by TCRdb to about 2020). Study-wide context: Collaborator samples came from the United States, Italy and Spain and covered acute and convalescent phases of COVID-19. A freely available public database, intended as a resource for researchers studying the immune response to SARS-CoV-2, is where the repertoires were released. Where HLA class I and class II types were available, the types were taken from metadata supplied by the sample provider, not from assay-based typing. The material from the prospective study consisted of cDNA or gDNA derived from T cells, B-cell-depleted T cells, or PBMCs. Samples came from the ongoing ImmuneRACE study (first 160 participants) plus 1,254 subjects from 6 global collaborators. Sample metadata almost always included a de-identified subject ID, COVID-19 status, age in years and sex. Deeply sampled blood TCRbeta repertoires from subjects exposed to, actively infected with, or recovered from COVID-19 were included in the dataset. Results and caveats for the whole study, not just this receptor: Clinical and demographic metadata were provided uncurated, with the amount varying by source and participant.

As to this clone: Its antigen target is currently unknown. Base qualities are not at hand, and no much larger clone is one base apart.

Each collaborating institution followed its own protocols to collect whole blood in K2EDTA tubes. Collaborator samples were shipped for TCRbeta analysis as frozen whole blood, isolated PBMCs, or DNA extracted from either sample type. TCRbeta CDR3 regions were amplified from genomic DNA using the immunoSEQ Assay, a bias-controlled multiplex PCR. The authors' analysis ran thus. Nucleated cell counts per sample were estimated from amplification of reference gene primers within the assay. To quantify the absolute abundance of each unique TCRbeta CDR3 rearrangement, sequence reads were collapsed and filtered. Productive Simpson clonality was computed per sample as the square root of Simpson's diversity index over productive rearrangements. Not all clones reach the TCRdb copy of this immuneACCESS table, which keeps in-frame sequences only. Checked studies attribute under half of the gap to unresolved V genes and leave the rest unexplained. That table furnishes V, J and clone size, whereas the DNA furnished D and trimming. This sample holds under 350,000 clones; roughly 91% were observed only once. The ten largest clones capture around 4.4% of the sample.

Unmatched junction bases come to 22, with V trimmed by 5 bases and J by 2 bases. The CDR3 goes from the cysteine to the phenylalanine over 20 residues. Kept here is only the CDR3 DNA, which spans 60 bases and is read in frame from base 1. CDR1 and CDR2, per the germline V gene (reference sequence), are LNHDA and SQIVND. The sequenced sample consisted of peripheral blood. The chain is assembled from TRBV19 and TRBJ2-7; 9 junctional bases match TRBD2. The clonotype comes from a man aged 35 to 55 with acute or convalescent COVID-19. The nucleotides are TGTGCCAGTAGTGTTAAAAACCCACGGACTAGCGCTCCCTTAACCTACGAGCAGTACTTC. The translation is CASSVKNPRTSAPLTYEQYF.